These 14 T cell receptor beta chains were sequenced from one sample in a study of Ad26.COV2.S vaccination and SARS-CoV-2 variants. Method: immunoSEQ multiplex PCR; TCRdb's copy keeps in-frame clones and lacks some. Of 300,000 to 450,000 clones in the sample, about 91% are singletons; the top ten hold 3.9%. The sample here was peripheral blood, taken after recovery from COVID-19. The source of these receptors is a human donor who had recovered from COVID-19.

The rearrangement links TRBV19 to TRBJ2-2; D not resolved. This CDR3 is built from 14 residues. Trimming took 2 bases from V and 1 from J, leaving 5 bases between them. CDR1 and CDR2 from the germline V gene are LNHDA and SQIVND (reference sequence). CDR3 sequence reads: CASSISRNTGELFF. The DNA of the CDR3 is TGTGCCAGTAGTATATCACGGAACACCGGGGAGCTGTTTTTT.

This chain links TRBV6-2 or TRBV6-3 with TRBJ2-5; no clear D gene. Germline V gives CDR1 MNHEY, CDR2 SVGEGT. V dropped 4 bases and J dropped 5 bases, with 2 bases sitting between them. The CDR3 sequence is 10 residues long. The CDR3 DNA is TGTGCCAGCAGTTTCGAGACCCAGTACTTC. It translates to CASSFETQYF.

J is TRBJ2-1 and V is TRBV5-1, with D possibly matching TRBD2 (6 bases). The germline V and J ends were trimmed by 4 bases and 2 bases, with 22 bases remaining between them. CDR1 SGHRS and CDR2 YFSETQ come from the germline V gene. This CDR3 spans 18 amino acids. The CDR3 DNA is TGCGCCAGCAGCGCTGGAGGCTTTTTAGGGACTCCCTACAATGAGCAGTTCTTC. It specifies CASSAGGFLGTPYNEQFF.

This clone was seen just once. This chain joins TRBV29-1 and TRBJ2-2; D is uncertain. The V gene lost 7 bases and the J gene lost 0 bases, with 12 bases spanning the gap. The V gene's germline CDR1 is SQVTM and CDR2 ANQGSEA. The CDR3 consists of 14 residues. The CDR3 DNA reads as TGCAGCGCTTCGGGCGGTGCGAACACCGGGGAGCTGTTTTTT. Its translation: CSASGGANTGELFF.

The chain joins TRBV5-4 to TRBJ2-5; 12 bases map to TRBD2. Germline V lookup: CDR1 SGHNT, CDR2 YYREEE (reference sequence). V trimming: 0 bases; J trimming: 3 bases; junction bases outside the gene matches: 3. The CDR3 is 16 residues long. CDR3 nucleotide sequence: TGTGCCAGCAGCTTGGGACTAGCGGGGGAAAAAGAGACCCAGTACTTC. It specifies CASSLGLAGEKETQYF.

The rearrangement uses TRBV12-3 or TRBV12-4 and TRBJ1-2; TRBD1 matches 7 bases. The junction had 5 bases not matched to a gene; V was cut back by 2 bases and J by 8 bases. This CDR3 has 13 amino acids. The CDR3 loop reads CASSLQRTGGYTF. The CDR3 coding sequence is TGTGCCAGCAGTTTACAAAGGACAGGAGGCTACACCTTC.

The V call is TRBV6-1, the J call TRBJ1-4; tentatively, D is TRBD1 (6 bases). The V end was cut by 2 bases, the J end by 2 bases, with 9 bases between. This CDR3 comprises 15 residues. Germline lookup yields CDR1 MNHNS and CDR2 SASEGT. The DNA of the CDR3 is TGTGCCAGCAGTGAATGGGGGGCGACTAATGAAAAACTGTTTTTT. This encodes CASSEWGATNEKLFF.

The CDR3 bases are TGTGCCAGCAGCCTTGTGAGGGGGTTAGAGACCCAGTACTTC. It is translated as CASSLVRGLETQYF. This rearrangement joins TRBV14 to TRBJ2-5; possible D gene TRBD1, 6 bases. Deletions cut 4 bases from V and 4 bases from J, with 13 bases between. The CDR3 covers 14 residues. Germline-derived CDR1 and CDR2 are SGHDN and FVKESK.

The V and J genes are TRBV18 and TRBJ2-7, with 11 positions matching TRBD1. This CDR3 spans 14 amino acids. Germline lookup yields CDR1 KGHSH and CDR2 LQKENI. V trimming: 3 bases; J trimming: 4 bases; junction bases outside the gene matches: 2. CDR3: CASSPGQGAYEQYF. The CDR3 bases are TGTGCCAGCTCACCCGGACAGGGGGCATACGAGCAGTACTTC.

The rearrangement joins TRBV29-1 to TRBJ1-1, with a weak D call TRBD1 (5 bases). Germline assignment: CDR1 SQVTM and CDR2 ANQGSEA. V was cut by 1 base and J by 0 bases, with 15 bases left in between. The CDR3 length is 16 residues. Written as DNA, the CDR3 is TGCAGCGTTGAAGTGTCGGCCGAGGGGATGAACACTGAAGCTTTCTTT. Protein: CSVEVSAEGMNTEAFF. The entire variable domain, with the rest obtained from reference TRBV29-1 and TRBJ1-1, is as follows: SAVISQKPSRDICQRGTSLTIQCQVDSQVTMMFWYRQQPGQSLTLIATANQGSEATYESGFVIDKFPISRPNLTFSTLTVSNMSPEDSSIYLCSVEVSAEGMNTEAFFGQGTRLTVV.

V usage is TRBV5-6 and J usage is TRBJ2-7, with D possibly matching TRBD1 (5 bases). CDR1 is SGHDT, CDR2 YYEEEE, per germline. The V end was cut by 0 bases, the J end by 0 bases, with 7 bases between. This CDR3 is 14 amino acids long. Here the CDR3 reads CASSLGQGSYEQYF. The CDR3 bases are TGTGCCAGCAGCTTGGGGCAGGGCTCCTACGAGCAGTACTTC.

V usage is TRBV25-1 and J usage is TRBJ1-2; 9 bases are shared with TRBD1. The CDR3 is made up of 15 amino acids. The V gene end was trimmed by 5 bases and the J gene end by 5 bases; junction bases not matched to a gene: 9. The V gene's germline CDR1 is MGHDK and CDR2 SYGVNS. This chain's CDR3 is CASSLGGQGLYGYTF. The CDR3 DNA reads as TGTGCCAGCAGTCTTGGGGGACAGGGCCTATATGGCTACACCTTC.

This sequence joins TRBV6-2 or TRBV6-3 and TRBJ1-5; D is unclear. The germline V and J ends were trimmed by 2 bases and 0 bases, with 8 bases remaining between them. Germline assignment: CDR1 MNHEY and CDR2 SVGEGT. The CDR3 runs to 15 residues. The CDR3 region is CASSYAVHSNQPQHF. Written as DNA, the CDR3 is TGTGCCAGCAGTTACGCGGTTCATAGCAATCAGCCCCAGCATTTT.

This chain connects TRBV3-1 (or the pseudogene TRBV3-2) to TRBJ2-1; 9 nucleotides line up with TRBD2. The germline CDR1 and CDR2 sequences are LGHDT and YNNKEL (reference sequence). CDR3 length equals 17 residues. Trimming removed 4 bases from V and 9 bases from J; junction bases left unmatched: 16. Here the CDR3 reads CASSPHSGGTTSGEQFF. CDR3 nucleotide sequence: TGTGCCAGCAGCCCTCACAGCGGGGGGACTACCTCTGGTGAGCAGTTCTTC.